These T cell receptor beta chains were read from a single sample in a study of OX40 agonist ivuxolimab in advanced cancers. TCRdb's copy holds only in-frame clones and misses some; the assay was immunoSEQ multiplex PCR. The sample shows 60,000 to 85,000 clones, over 80% of them seen only once. The sequences come from CD4+ or CD8+ T cells sorted from blood, collected in a trial of the OX40 agonist ivuxolimab. These receptors were obtained from an adult with an advanced solid tumor such as melanoma, head and neck, liver or kidney cancer. CDR3s include the opening cysteine and the closing phenylalanine or tryptophan. The D gene is left open where the match is weak. Rows may omit the clone size; those that give it use once, few, many or a size class.

j_gene | d_gene | v_gene | abundance | CDR3nt | CDR3aa
TRBJ1-2 | - | TRBV27 | - | TGTGCCAGCAGCCCCTATAGAGCCTATGGCTACACCTTC | CASSPYRAYGYTF
TRBJ2-5 | TRBD1 | TRBV9 | - | TGTGCCAGCAGCGTTGGACAGGGGCAGACGGAGACCCAGTACTTC | CASSVGQGQTETQYF
TRBJ2-1 | TRBD2 | TRBV7-9 | few | TGTGCCAGCAGCTTAAGACTAGCGCAGAATGAGCAGTTCTTC | CASSLRLAQNEQFF
TRBJ1-1 | TRBD1 | TRBV6-6 | - | TGTGCCAGCAGTAAATCGGGACAGCCGAACACTGAAGCTTTCTTT | CASSKSGQPNTEAFF
TRBJ2-6 | - | TRBV14 | - | TGTGCCAGCAGCCGGGTAGGGGGGGTCTCTGGGGCCAACGTCCTGACTTTC | CASSRVGGVSGANVLTF
TRBJ1-1 | - | TRBV21-1 | - | TGTGCCAGCAGCAAAGGACCCAAGAACACTGAAGCTTTCTTT | CASSKGPKNTEAFF
TRBJ1-1 | - | TRBV4-1 | once | TGCGCCAGCAGCCAAGGAGAGAACACTGAAGCTTTCTTT | CASSQGENTEAFF
TRBJ2-3 | TRBD2 | TRBV7-2 | - | TGTGCCAGCAGCTTAAGAGGCAGGAGCGGGGGGAGCACAGATACGCAGTATTTT | CASSLRGRSGGSTDTQYF
TRBJ2-1 | TRBD1 | TRBV7-6 | once | TGTGCCAGCAGCTACAGACAGGGCTCCTACAATGAGCAGTTCTTC | CASSYRQGSYNEQFF
TRBJ2-5 | - | TRBV30 | - | TGTGCCTGGAGTGCCACTTCGCACTTGCAAGAGACCCAGTACTTC | CAWSATSHLQETQYF
TRBJ2-2 | TRBD1 | TRBV10-1 | few | TGCGCCAGCAGTGAAGGACAGGGGTTTTTCGGGGAGCTGTTTTTT | CASSEGQGFFGELFF
TRBJ1-2 | - | TRBV7-2 | once | TGTGCCAGCACCTCAAGGGTTGGTGGCTACACCTTC | CASTSRVGGYTF
TRBJ2-5 | TRBD2 | TRBV6-6 | - | TGTGCCAGCAGTTCCCCGGGACTAGCATCAGAGACCCAGTACTTC | CASSSPGLASETQYF
TRBJ1-1 | - | TRBV7-6 | - | TGTGCCAGCAGGGGGTTGGGCACTGAAGCTTTCTTT | CASRGLGTEAFF
TRBJ1-6 | TRBD1 | TRBV29-1 | - | TGCAGCGTTGGTGACAGGGAAAAAGATTCACCCCTCCACTTT | CSVGDREKDSPLHF
TRBJ2-7 | - | TRBV11-2 | - | TGTGCCAGCAGCTTAGTTGGCACCGTGGGCGAGCAGTACTTC | CASSLVGTVGEQYF
TRBJ2-1 | - | TRBV27 | few | TGTGCCAGCAAGATTGGGGGCGCGACCCAGAATGAGCAGTTCTTC | CASKIGGATQNEQFF
TRBJ2-7 | - | TRBV4-1 | - | TGCGCCAGCAGCCAAGGGTACAGGGAAGTCTACGAGCAGTACTTC | CASSQGYREVYEQYF
TRBJ2-7 | - | TRBV18 | - | TGTGCCAGCTCACCGGGAATCTACGAGCAGTACTTC | CASSPGIYEQYF
TRBJ1-1 | - | TRBV7-3 | - | TGTGCCAGCAGCTTAGGGGGCGCGGGACTGAACACTGAAGCTTTCTTT | CASSLGGAGLNTEAFF
TRBJ1-2 | - | TRBV6-6 | - | TGTGCCAGCAGTAGATACTCAGGCTTTAACTATGGCTACACCTTC | CASSRYSGFNYGYTF
TRBJ2-1 | - | TRBV4-1 | - | TGCGCCAGCAGCCAAGTAAAAAGCTCCTACAATGAGCAGTTCTTC | CASSQVKSSYNEQFF
TRBJ2-1 | - | TRBV7-9 | - | TGTGCCAGCAGCCTCACTGGGACGGCTTACAATGAGCAGTTCTTC | CASSLTGTAYNEQFF
TRBJ1-2 | - | TRBV7-5 | - | TGTGTCAGAAGCTTGGGACAGGGGGCTGGCTACACCTTC | CVRSLGQGAGYTF
TRBJ2-7 | - | TRBV30 | - | TGTGCCTGGAGTGTTGGACCCTACGAGCAGTACTTC | CAWSVGPYEQYF
TRBJ2-5 | - | TRBV29-1 | few | TGCAGCGCCCGTCTGGGCTCGGAGCAGTACTTC | CSARLGSEQYF
TRBJ2-7 | - | TRBV29-1 | - | TGCAGCGTTGAATCGGGACCCGAGCAGTACTTC | CSVESGPEQYF
TRBJ2-1 | - | TRBV7-3 | - | TGTGCCAGCAGCCGACACCCCACCGACAGGAACTACAATGAGCAGTTCTTC | CASSRHPTDRNYNEQFF
TRBJ2-7 | TRBD1 | TRBV28 | - | TGTGCCAGCAGTCCGTGGACAGGGCTCTCCTACGAGCAGTACTTC | CASSPWTGLSYEQYF
TRBJ2-7 | TRBD2 | TRBV7-6 | - | TGTGCCAGCAGCTCCCGCGGGGGTAGGGACGAGCAGTACTTC | CASSSRGGRDEQYF
TRBJ1-2 | - | TRBV21-1 | - | TGTGCCAGCAGCAACGGACAGGGGGGGTATGGCTACACCTTC | CASSNGQGGYGYTF